Presented here are 13 T cell receptor beta chains from one specimen sequenced in a study of CD8+ T cells in alopecia areata. Treatment noted: oral pan-JAK inhibitor, 5-10 mg twice daily. Isolated RNA was reverse transcribed into cDNA used as the sequencing template. Assay: immunoSEQ multiplex PCR; the TCRdb copy retains only in-frame clones and omits some. The table lists around 100,000 clones, just under 60% of them singletons. The input for sequencing was CD8+ T cells sorted from blood, taken at week 56, from a patient treated with tofacitinib. The receptors stem from a human donor with alopecia areata.

The chain recombines TRBV4-1 with TRBJ2-4; unclear D gene. Trimming left V 0 bases short and J 7 bases short, with 10 bases between. The CDR3 extends over 14 amino acids. Per germline, CDR1 MGHRA and CDR2 YSYEKL. The CDR3 bases are TGCGCCAGCAGCCAAGAGGTGGCCCCGAACATTCAGTACTTC. This encodes CASSQEVAPNIQYF.

This chain joins TRBV7-9 and TRBJ1-1; no clear D. V lost 6 bases and J 1 base, leaving 12 bases between the germline ends. The CDR3 has 14 residues. The germline V gene encodes CDR1 SEHNR and CDR2 FQNEAQ (reference sequence). The CDR3 nucleotides are TGTGCCAGCAGTCCCGTTAGTTCGAACACTGAAGCTTTCTTT. Its translation: CASSPVSSNTEAFF.

The V and J genes are TRBV15 and TRBJ1-2; D is uncertain. CDR3 length: 14 residues. V was pared by 4 bases and J by 6 bases, with 15 bases between. Looked up from germline, CDR1 is LNHNV and CDR2 is YYDKDF (reference sequence). CDR3: CATSISLDIDGYTF. CDR3 sequence (DNA): TGTGCCACCAGCATTTCCCTCGACATAGATGGCTACACCTTC.

The V and J genes are TRBV28 and TRBJ2-1; D remains unclear. CDR1 is MDHEN and CDR2 is SYDVKM in the germline V gene. The length of the CDR3 is 11 residues. With 6 bases removed from V and 4 bases from J, the gap between germline ends came to 4 bases. CDR3: CASSTYNEQFF. CDR3 DNA sequence: TGTGCCAGCAGCACTTACAATGAGCAGTTCTTC.

This clone was seen a handful of times. J is TRBJ1-6 and V is TRBV5-1; D perhaps matches TRBD1 (5 bases). Looked up from germline, CDR1 is SGHRS and CDR2 is YFSETQ. The V and J ends lost 4 bases and 11 bases respectively, with 13 bases between them. The length of the CDR3 is 13 residues. CDR3: CASSLQGLPPLHF. The CDR3 nucleotides are TGCGCCAGCAGCCTCCAGGGCCTTCCACCCCTCCACTTT.

V is TRBV30 and J is TRBJ2-7; a weak D match, TRBD1 (5 bases). The CDR3 sequence is 12 residues long. V gave up 8 bases and J gave up 6 bases, with 17 bases separating them. Germline CDR1 is GTSNPN and CDR2 is SVGIG (reference sequence). As DNA, the CDR3 is TGTGCCACCCACTTAAGGGGTTCCGAGCAGTACTTC. Encoded protein: CATHLRGSEQYF.

The chain carries TRBV29-1 and TRBJ2-7; tentative D call: TRBD1 (6 bases). Germline CDR1 and CDR2: SQVTM and ANQGSEA. V shed 3 bases and J shed 4 bases, with 10 bases lying between them. The CDR3 has 12 amino acids. The CDR3 sequence: CSVEDRTYEQYF. The CDR3 DNA sequence: TGCAGCGTTGAGGACAGAACGTACGAGCAGTACTTC.

The CDR3 DNA reads TGTGCCAGCAGTATCAGGGACAGAGGGAACACTGAAGCTTTCTTT. Its protein product is CASSIRDRGNTEAFF. This chain uses TRBV6-6 with TRBJ1-1; 7 bases agree with TRBD1. CDR1 MNHNY and CDR2 SVGAGI come from the germline V gene (reference sequence). Trimming removed 5 bases from V and 1 base from J; junction bases left unmatched: 7. The CDR3 sequence is 15 residues long.

The chain couples TRBV27 to TRBJ2-1; a possible D gene is TRBD1 (6 bases). The CDR3 sequence is 17 residues long. Per the germline V gene, CDR1 is MNHEY and CDR2 is SMNVEV (reference sequence). Trimming removed 1 base from V and 1 base from J, with 14 bases in between. In nucleotides, the CDR3 is TGTGCCAGCAGTTTATGGGGGTCGGGACAATCCTACAATGAGCAGTTCTTC. Its protein product is CASSLWGSGQSYNEQFF.

The rearrangement links TRBV4-1 to TRBJ2-3; TRBD2 aligns across 10 bases. Germline V gives CDR1 MGHRA, CDR2 YSYEKL. The ends lost 4 bases at V and 0 bases at J; junction bases unmatched: 16. This CDR3 contains 20 residues. CDR3 nucleotides: TGCGCCAGCAGCCCCCCCCGGGGTAGCGGGGGGCCTCCTAGCACAGATACGCAGTATTTT. Translating it yields CASSPPRGSGGPPSTDTQYF.

This clone was observed once. Different DNA sequences within this sample yield the same CDR3. The genes are TRBV2 and TRBJ1-5, with a weak D call TRBD1 (6 bases). The CDR3 has 12 amino acids. Trimming removed 7 bases from V and 5 bases from J, with 9 bases in between. From germline, CDR1 is SNHLY and CDR2 FYNNEI. The CDR3 reads CASKEGDQPQHF. The CDR3 DNA sequence: TGTGCCAGCAAAGAGGGGGATCAGCCCCAGCATTTT. The full variable domain, its missing parts supplied by reference TRBV2 and TRBJ1-5, is EPEVTQTPSHQVTQMGQEVILRCVPISNHLYFYWYRQILGQKVEFLVSFYNNEISEKSEIFDDQFSVERPDGSNFTLKIRSTKLEDSAMYFCASKEGDQPQHFGDGTRLSIL.

V and J are TRBV28 and TRBJ2-7, with 9 bases matching TRBD2. This CDR3 region has 14 residues. Germline V gene data show CDR1 as MDHEN and CDR2 as SYDVKM. The J segment lost 4 bases and the V segment lost 6 bases, leaving 7 bases of the junction unmatched. CDR3 in amino acids: CASRERGDFYEQYF. The CDR3 region has the DNA TGTGCCAGCAGGGAGCGGGGGGATTTTTACGAGCAGTACTTC.

The chain has TRBV27 and TRBJ2-5; D assignment may be TRBD1 or TRBD2 (5 bases each). The end of the DNA is better explained by TRBJ2-7, so the J call may be wrong. Germline V gene data show CDR1 as MNHEY and CDR2 as SMNVEV (reference sequence). The CDR3 loop spans 14 amino acids. The CDR3 region is CASSLTGTAGEQYF. CDR3 nucleotides: TGTGCCAGCAGTTTAACCGGGACCGCCGGCGAGCAGTACTTC.